This T cell receptor beta chain was recovered during a study of blood T cell repertoires in COVID-19. About the research overall: T cells, B-cell-depleted T cells, or PBMCs supplied cDNA or gDNA.

Sequencing was performed with immunoSEQ multiplex PCR; in TCRdb, only in-frame clones are kept and a portion is missing. The sample holds 360,000 or so clones, about nine tenths seen once. Those who participated ranged in age from roughly 18 to 90 years and resided in under 25 US areas. Participants were placed into cohorts based on the clinical history they reported. Exposed enrollees encountered a COVID-19 case at some point within 2 weeks before study entry. This CDR3 spans 15 amino acids. Germline CDR1 ENHRY, CDR2 SYGVKD. V dropped 5 bases and J dropped 3; count of bases not matched to a gene: 5. This receptor was obtained from a woman aged 25-40 years who had been exposed to COVID-19. Sequenced input: PBMCs or T cells enriched from blood (not recorded which). J is TRBJ1-4 and V is TRBV10-3, with TRBD1 matching over 8 bases. CDR3 nucleotide sequence: TGTGCCATCAGTCCAGGGGGCCTGGCTAATGAAAAACTGTTTTTT. Translating gives CAISPGGLANEKLFF.